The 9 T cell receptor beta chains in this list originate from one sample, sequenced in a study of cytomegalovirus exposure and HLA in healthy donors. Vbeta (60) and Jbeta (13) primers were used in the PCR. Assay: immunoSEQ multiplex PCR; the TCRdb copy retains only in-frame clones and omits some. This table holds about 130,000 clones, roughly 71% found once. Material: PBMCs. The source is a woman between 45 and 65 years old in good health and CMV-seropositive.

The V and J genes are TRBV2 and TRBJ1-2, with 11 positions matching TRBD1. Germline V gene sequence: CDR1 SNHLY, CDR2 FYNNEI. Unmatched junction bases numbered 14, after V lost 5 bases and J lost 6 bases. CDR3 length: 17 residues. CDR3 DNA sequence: TGTGCCAGCAGTTTCGATCCTGGGGGACAGGGGGGGGATGGCTACACCTTC. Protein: CASSFDPGGQGGDGYTF.

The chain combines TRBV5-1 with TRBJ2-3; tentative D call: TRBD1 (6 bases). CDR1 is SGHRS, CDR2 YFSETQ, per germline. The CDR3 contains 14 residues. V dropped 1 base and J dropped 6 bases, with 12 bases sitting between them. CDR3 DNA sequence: TGCGCCAGCAGCTTGTACAGGGAAGAGGATACGCAGTATTTT. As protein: CASSLYREEDTQYF.

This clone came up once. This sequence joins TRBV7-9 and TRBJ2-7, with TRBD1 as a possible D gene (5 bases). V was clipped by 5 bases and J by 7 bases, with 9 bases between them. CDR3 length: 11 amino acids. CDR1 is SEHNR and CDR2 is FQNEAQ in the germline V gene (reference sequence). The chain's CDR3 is CASSADREQYF. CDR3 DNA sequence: TGTGCCAGCAGCGCCGACAGAGAGCAGTACTTC.

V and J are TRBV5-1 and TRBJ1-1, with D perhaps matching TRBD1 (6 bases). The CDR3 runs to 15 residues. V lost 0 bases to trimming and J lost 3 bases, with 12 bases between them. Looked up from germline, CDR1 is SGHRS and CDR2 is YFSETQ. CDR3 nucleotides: TGCGCCAGCAGCTTGGAGGGGGTGGGGGACACTGAAGCTTTCTTT. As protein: CASSLEGVGDTEAFF.

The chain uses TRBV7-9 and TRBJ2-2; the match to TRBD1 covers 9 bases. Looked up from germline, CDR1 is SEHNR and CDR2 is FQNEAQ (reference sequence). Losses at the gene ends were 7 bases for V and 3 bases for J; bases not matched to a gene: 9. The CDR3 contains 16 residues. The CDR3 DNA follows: TGTGCCAGCAAAAAGCCGGGACAGGGACACACCGGGGAGCTGTTTTTT. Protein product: CASKKPGQGHTGELFF.

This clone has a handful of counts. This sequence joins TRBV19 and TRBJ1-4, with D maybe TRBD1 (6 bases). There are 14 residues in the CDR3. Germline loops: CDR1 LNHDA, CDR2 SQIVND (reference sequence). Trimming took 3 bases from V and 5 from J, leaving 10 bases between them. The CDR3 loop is CASSIGGANEKLFF. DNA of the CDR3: TGTGCCAGTAGTATCGGGGGGGCGAATGAAAAACTGTTTTTT.

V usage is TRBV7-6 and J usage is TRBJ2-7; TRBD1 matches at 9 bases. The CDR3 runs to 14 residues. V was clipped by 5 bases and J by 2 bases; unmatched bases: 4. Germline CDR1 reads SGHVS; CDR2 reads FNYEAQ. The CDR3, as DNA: TGTGCCAGCAGCGGGCGACAGGGGGCCTACGAGCAGTACTTC. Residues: CASSGRQGAYEQYF. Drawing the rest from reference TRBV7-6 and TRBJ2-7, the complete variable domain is GAGVSQSPRYKVTKRGQDVALRCDPISGHVSLYWYRQALGQGPEFLTYFNYEAQQDKSGLPNDRFSAERPEGSISTLTIQRTEQRDSAMYRCASSGRQGAYEQYFGPGTRLTVT.

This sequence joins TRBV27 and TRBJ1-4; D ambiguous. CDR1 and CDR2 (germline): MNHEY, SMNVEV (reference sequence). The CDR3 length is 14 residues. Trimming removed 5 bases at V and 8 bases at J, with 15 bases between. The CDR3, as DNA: TGTGCCAGCAGTCCTCAGGATTTAGGCGAAAAACTGTTTTTT. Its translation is CASSPQDLGEKLFF. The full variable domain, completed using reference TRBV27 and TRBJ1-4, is EAQVTQNPRYLITVTGKKLTVTCSQNMNHEYMSWYRQDPGLGLRQIYYSMNVEVTDKGDVPEGYKVSRKEKRNFPLILESPSPNQTSLYFCASSPQDLGEKLFFGSGTQLSVL.

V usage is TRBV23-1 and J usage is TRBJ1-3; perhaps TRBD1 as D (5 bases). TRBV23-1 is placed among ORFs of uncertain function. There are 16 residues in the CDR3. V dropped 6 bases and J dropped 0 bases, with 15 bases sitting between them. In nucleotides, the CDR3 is TGCGCCAGCAGAATCCACAGGCTCCTCTCTGGAAACACCATATATTTT. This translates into CASRIHRLLSGNTIYF.